This TCR beta chain appears in the sequencing data of a study of response to subunit inactivated influenza vaccine. Broader study findings: Each seasonal flu vaccination may recruit only limited new T cells, authors suggested.

This clonotype was recorded many times. The antigen is undetermined. Each CDR3 protein is one row after TCRdb ran MiXCR on the RT-PCR reads. The sample consists of 650,000 to 700,000 distinct CDR3 sequences, 15% to 18% of them appearing once. The germline V gene has CDR1 MNHNS and CDR2 SASEGT. The CDR3 has 16 amino acids. V lost 6 bases to trimming and J lost 5 bases, with 20 bases between them. This clonotype was sampled from a man over 45 who received an inactivated influenza vaccine. The sample was PBMCs from blood, taken 12 days after vaccination. The chain couples TRBV6-1 to TRBJ2-1; D tentatively reads TRBD1 or TRBD2 (5 bases each). The CDR3 protein is CASSPLRLGVDNEQFF. CDR3 nucleotides: TGTGCCAGCAGCCCCCTCCGATTGGGGGTCGACAATGAGCAGTTCTTC.